Presented here are 30 T cell receptor beta chains from one specimen sequenced in a study of cytomegalovirus exposure and HLA in healthy donors (dated by TCRdb to about 2017). Libraries came from the immunoSEQ multiplex PCR assay. TCRdb's version of the immuneACCESS table is confined to in-frame rearrangements and falls short of the full clone set. An unresolved V gene accounts for under half of the shortfall where checked; the remainder is of unknown origin. Present in this sample are a few hundred thousand clones, 70% to 90% of which were seen just once. In total, the top ten clones hold about 0.91% of the sample. The sample consisted of PBMCs. The origin of the receptors is a woman aged 18-29 years in good health and CMV-seronegative.

The genes are TRBV23-1 and TRBJ2-5, with 7 bases identical to TRBD2. TRBV23-1 carries the ORF label, with uncertain function. The V segment lost 10 bases and the J segment 5 bases; nucleotides outside the gene matches: 13. The CDR3 covers 14 residues. The DNA for the CDR3 is TGCGCCAAACTCGGCGGGAGAGGGGACGAGACCCAGTACTTC. Encoded protein: CAKLGGRGDETQYF.

The genes are TRBV7-9 and TRBJ2-1; 10 bases match TRBD2. CDR1 SEHNR and CDR2 FQNEAQ come from the germline V gene (reference sequence). The junction had 9 bases not matched to a gene; V was cut back by 5 bases and J by 8 bases. This CDR3 spans 15 amino acids. The CDR3 nucleotides read TGTGCCAGCAGCCGCGGGGCTAGCGGGAGTGATGAGCAGTTCTTC. It yields the protein CASSRGASGSDEQFF.

This chain joins TRBV27 and TRBJ2-7; tentative D call: TRBD2 (5 bases). This CDR3 has 14 amino acids. The germline V gene encodes CDR1 MNHEY and CDR2 SMNVEV (reference sequence). V gave up 2 bases and J gave up 1 base, with 9 bases separating them. The CDR3 loop reads CASSLMRASYEQYF. As DNA, the CDR3 is TGTGCCAGCAGTTTAATGCGGGCTTCCTACGAGCAGTACTTC.

The V call is TRBV13, the J call TRBJ1-3; 7 bases fit TRBD1. The CDR3 is 14 residues long. Germline V lookup: CDR1 PRHDT, CDR2 FYEKMQ (reference sequence). V shed 5 bases, J shed 4 bases, and the junction held 5 bases outside the gene matches. DNA of the CDR3: TGTGCCAGCAGCCTTGGGACAGAAGGAAACACCATATATTTT. Its translation: CASSLGTEGNTIYF.

The J gene is TRBJ2-3, the V gene TRBV27, with 7 bases matching TRBD2. Germline loops: CDR1 MNHEY, CDR2 SMNVEV (reference sequence). The CDR3 covers 17 residues. With V trimmed by 6 bases and J by 2 bases, 14 bases remained unmatched. The CDR3 DNA sequence: TGTGCCAGCAGACGCCGCCCCGGGGGAGGGGACACAGATACGCAGTATTTT. Protein product: CASRRRPGGGDTDTQYF.

This clone was picked up one time. The chain is built from TRBV7-3 and TRBJ2-1; unclear D gene. V lost 5 bases and J 6 bases, leaving 14 bases between the germline ends. Germline assignment: CDR1 SGHTA and CDR2 FQGTGA. This CDR3 is 14 amino acids long. CDR3 loop: CASSLEGEINEQFF. The CDR3 DNA sequence: TGTGCCAGCAGCCTCGAAGGAGAGATCAATGAGCAGTTCTTC.

Only a few counts were recorded for this clone. This rearrangement joins TRBV28 to TRBJ1-1, with 7 bases that match TRBD1. Germline CDR1 is MDHEN and CDR2 is SYDVKM. The CDR3 extends over 14 amino acids. The V and J ends lost 0 bases and 7 bases, in that order; junction bases with no gene match: 5. Here the CDR3 reads CASSLWGQLGEAFF. The CDR3 DNA reads as TGTGCCAGCAGTTTATGGGGACAGTTAGGTGAAGCTTTCTTT.

V usage is TRBV2 and J usage is TRBJ2-1; 9 bases align to TRBD2. Germline V gives CDR1 SNHLY, CDR2 FYNNEI. The V segment lost 9 bases and the J segment 1 base; nucleotides outside the gene matches: 4. The CDR3 sequence is 14 residues long. The CDR3 DNA reads TGTGCCAGTGGGGGACTAGCTTCCTACAATGAGCAGTTCTTC. It translates to CASGGLASYNEQFF.

The chain combines TRBV5-5 with TRBJ2-5; D may be TRBD2 (5 bases). Germline CDR1 reads SGHKS; CDR2 reads YYEKEE (reference sequence). The length of the CDR3 is 13 residues. Between the trimmed V and J ends, which lost 0 bases and 5 bases, there was a span of 8 bases. The CDR3 DNA is TGTGCCAGCAGCTTGGGAGGGCTCGAGACCCAGTACTTC. Amino acid sequence: CASSLGGLETQYF. The full variable domain, rest sourced from reference TRBV5-5 and TRBJ2-5, is DAGVTQSPTHLIKTRGQQVTLRCSPISGHKSVSWYQQVLGQGPQFIFQYYEKEERGRGNFPDRFSARQFPNYSSELNVNALLLGDSALYLCASSLGGLETQYFGPGTRLLVL.

CDR3 nucleotide sequence: TGTGCCAGCAGGCCCGGGACAGTGTCCTACGAGCAGTACTTC. As protein: CASRPGTVSYEQYF. This chain links TRBV28 with TRBJ2-7, with 7 bases identical to TRBD1. After removal of 6 bases from V and 1 base from J, the junction contained 6 bases not matched to a gene. The CDR3 is made up of 14 amino acids. In germline, CDR1 is MDHEN, CDR2 SYDVKM.

The V gene is TRBV7-6, the J gene TRBJ2-1; D is unresolved. V gave up 8 bases and J gave up 4 bases, with 12 bases separating them. The CDR3 has 13 residues. Germline values: CDR1 SGHVS, CDR2 FNYEAQ. In DNA form, the CDR3 reads TGTGCCAGCGGCCATGGGCCGTACAATGAGCAGTTCTTC. It encodes CASGHGPYNEQFF.

The rearrangement links TRBV7-2 to TRBJ2-1, with TRBD2 identical over 10 bases. J gave up 6 bases and V 1 base, and 6 bases lay outside the gene matches. Germline V gene lookup returns CDR1 SGHTA and CDR2 FQGNSA. CDR3 length: 16 residues. The CDR3, as DNA: TGTGCCAGCAGCTTAGGCCCAGCGGGAGGGGGCAATGAGCAGTTCTTC. As protein: CASSLGPAGGGNEQFF.

The chain recombines TRBV15 with TRBJ2-1, with D possibly matching TRBD2 (6 bases). Trimming cost V 3 bases and J 13 bases, with 13 bases left between them. CDR1 and CDR2 (germline): LNHNV, YYDKDF (reference sequence). The CDR3 is made up of 12 amino acids. CDR3 coding DNA: TGTGCCACCAGCAGGCAGCTAGCGAAACAGTTCTTC. Protein: CATSRQLAKQFF.

The rearrangement uses TRBV11-2 and TRBJ2-1, with 8 bases matching TRBD2. Germline V lookup: CDR1 SGHAT, CDR2 FQNNGV. CDR3 length equals 16 residues. V was pared by 5 bases and J by 3 bases, with 9 bases of the junction left unmatched. The CDR3: CASSHPSGPIYNEQFF. The CDR3 nucleotides read TGTGCCAGCAGCCACCCTAGCGGGCCTATCTACAATGAGCAGTTCTTC.

This clone was seen a single time. The chain carries TRBV28 and TRBJ1-2; 8 nucleotides line up with TRBD1. Germline CDR1 is MDHEN and CDR2 is SYDVKM. The CDR3 length is 15 residues. Trimming took 8 bases from V and 5 from J; bases not matched to a gene: 13. The DNA of the CDR3 is TGTGCCAGCGATTGGCAGGGGGCTTTTTCGTATGGCTACACCTTC. It codes for CASDWQGAFSYGYTF.

The chain is built from TRBV27 and TRBJ2-5, with 8 positions matching TRBD1. The trim removed 7 bases at V and 5 bases at J, leaving 6 bases unmatched. The CDR3 has 13 residues. CDR1 and CDR2 (germline): MNHEY, SMNVEV (reference sequence). The CDR3 DNA sequence: TGTGCCAGCAACCCGGACAGGGTTGAGACCCAGTACTTC. Translating it yields CASNPDRVETQYF.

The chain uses TRBV29-1 and TRBJ2-7; 11 positions agree with TRBD2. Germline CDR1 and CDR2: SQVTM and ANQGSEA. This CDR3 is built from 13 residues. V dropped 2 bases and J dropped 6; count of bases not matched to a gene: 3. The CDR3 protein is CSVETSGSSEQYF. CDR3 coding DNA: TGCAGCGTTGAAACTAGCGGGAGTTCCGAGCAGTACTTC.

The chain recombines TRBV4-1 with TRBJ1-2; D not certain. The CDR3 spans 13 residues. Trimming left V 4 bases short and J 3 bases short, with 9 bases between. The germline V gene has CDR1 MGHRA and CDR2 YSYEKL. This CDR3 is CASSPQVDYGYTF. For the CDR3, the DNA is TGCGCCAGCAGCCCTCAGGTAGACTATGGCTACACCTTC.

The rearrangement links TRBV7-3 to TRBJ2-1; D is undetermined. V lost 5 bases to trimming and J lost 0 bases, with 17 bases between them. Per germline, CDR1 SGHTA and CDR2 FQGTGA. The CDR3 is 17 amino acids. This CDR3 is CASSPHWVTASYNEQFF. The CDR3 coding sequence is TGTGCCAGCAGCCCCCATTGGGTAACAGCCTCCTACAATGAGCAGTTCTTC. Looking up the rest from reference TRBV7-3 and TRBJ2-1 gives the full variable domain: GAGVSQTPSNKVTEKGKYVELRCDPISGHTALYWYRQSLGQGPEFLIYFQGTGAADDSGLPNDRFFAVRPEGSVSTLKIQRTERGDSAVYLCASSPHWVTASYNEQFFGPGTRLTVL.

There are a few counts of this clone. J is TRBJ1-5 and V is TRBV28; TRBD1 agrees at 8 bases. Germline trimming cut 8 bases from V and 0 bases from J; bases unmatched to any gene: 15. The CDR3 totals 18 residues. The germline gives CDR1 MDHEN, CDR2 SYDVKM. DNA of the CDR3: TGTGCCAGCCGTACCGCGGACAGGGCATACTATAGCAATCAGCCCCAGCATTTT. Encoded protein: CASRTADRAYYSNQPQHF.

Only one count was recorded for this clone. The CDR3 loop is CASSPTLQGAIKYDQPQHF. The CDR3 nucleotides are TGTGCCAGCAGTCCAACACTACAGGGGGCGATAAAATATGATCAGCCCCAGCATTTT. The chain carries TRBV27 and TRBJ1-5; TRBD1 aligns across 9 bases. Germline trimming cut 5 bases from V and 5 bases from J; bases unmatched to any gene: 19. The CDR3 spans 19 residues. Germline V gene lookup returns CDR1 MNHEY and CDR2 SMNVEV (reference sequence).

This chain uses TRBV7-2 with TRBJ1-1; 8 positions match TRBD1. The CDR3 consists of 15 residues. J gave up 7 bases and V 0 bases, and 7 bases lay outside the gene matches. The germline gives CDR1 SGHTA, CDR2 FQGNSA. The CDR3 region is CASSLASGGRGEAFF. CDR3 sequence (DNA): TGTGCCAGCAGCTTAGCATCAGGGGGCAGGGGTGAAGCTTTCTTT.

The chain joins TRBV5-6 to TRBJ2-1; D may be TRBD2 (7 bases). V gave up 1 base and J gave up 7 bases, with 18 bases separating them. CDR3 length: 16 residues. Germline-derived CDR1 and CDR2 are SGHDT and YYEEEE. CDR3 in DNA: TGTGCCAGCAGCTTGAAGGGGGGGCCGGTGGGTAATGAGCAGTTCTTC. Encoded protein: CASSLKGGPVGNEQFF. Full variable domain (outside the CDR3, taken from reference TRBV5-6 and TRBJ2-1): DAGVTQSPTHLIKTRGQQVTLRCSPKSGHDTVSWYQQALGQGPQFIFQYYEEEERQRGNFPDRFSGHQFPNYSSELNVNALLLGDSALYLCASSLKGGPVGNEQFFGPGTRLTVL.

V and J are TRBV10-3 and TRBJ2-3; D perhaps matches TRBD1 (6 bases). Per the germline V gene, CDR1 is ENHRY and CDR2 is SYGVKD. V was clipped by 8 bases and J by 0 bases, with 15 bases between them. The CDR3 length is 15 residues. Written as DNA, the CDR3 is TGTGCCATCTCCTCAGGGACATTTAGCACAGATACGCAGTATTTT. This codes for CAISSGTFSTDTQYF.

This chain uses TRBV29-1 with TRBJ2-1; 8 bases fit TRBD2. The junction had 6 bases not matched to a gene; V was cut back by 1 base and J by 4 bases. The germline CDR1 and CDR2 sequences are SQVTM and ANQGSEA. The CDR3 runs to 15 residues. The DNA of the CDR3 is TGCAGCGTTGAAGGTCCTAGCGGGTTTTACAATGAGCAGTTCTTC. Amino acids: CSVEGPSGFYNEQFF.

The chain recombines TRBV2 with TRBJ1-2, with TRBD1 matching 9 bases. CDR1 and CDR2 from the germline V gene are SNHLY and FYNNEI. Unmatched junction bases numbered 6, after V lost 6 bases and J lost 7 bases. The CDR3 loop spans 13 amino acids. The CDR3 sequence is CASSDRGNVGYTF. The DNA of the CDR3 is TGTGCCAGCAGCGACAGGGGGAATGTTGGCTACACCTTC.

The CDR3 DNA follows: TGTGCCAGCAGCTTTGGGGCTAGCGAGAACTACGAGCAGTACTTC. This gives the protein CASSFGASENYEQYF. The chain joins TRBV7-8 to TRBJ2-7; D might be TRBD2 (6 bases). Germline V gives CDR1 SGHVS, CDR2 FQNEAQ. The V end lost 3 bases, the J end lost 3 bases, and 15 bases lay between the germline ends. CDR3 length: 15 amino acids.

The rearrangement uses TRBV5-4 and TRBJ2-1; 11 nucleotides match TRBD2. The CDR3 totals 16 residues. CDR1 is SGHNT, CDR2 YYREEE, per germline (reference sequence). The trim removed 4 bases at V and 4 bases at J, leaving 7 bases unmatched. The CDR3 sequence: CASSTRLAGLYNEQFF. In DNA, the CDR3 is TGTGCCAGCAGCACACGACTAGCGGGACTATACAATGAGCAGTTCTTC.

The chain employs TRBV14 and TRBJ2-7; possible D gene TRBD2, 6 bases. This CDR3 has 13 amino acids. V shed 1 base and J shed 4 bases, with 8 bases lying between them. Germline loops: CDR1 SGHDN, CDR2 FVKESK. CDR3 protein: CASSQGTMYEQYF. CDR3 bases: TGTGCCAGCAGCCAAGGGACTATGTACGAGCAGTACTTC.

Written as DNA, the CDR3 is TGTGCCAGCAGCTTTTGGGCGGGAGGGGGGTCAGATACGCAGTATTTT. Its protein product is CASSFWAGGGSDTQYF. This chain connects TRBV7-2 to TRBJ2-3, with 9 bases aligning to TRBD2. J was trimmed by 4 bases and V by 3 bases; bases with no gene match: 8. The CDR3 has 16 amino acids. CDR1 SGHTA and CDR2 FQGNSA come from the germline V gene. Looking up the rest from reference TRBV7-2 and TRBJ2-3 gives the full variable domain: GAGVSQSPSNKVTEKGKDVELRCDPISGHTALYWYRQSLGQGLEFLIYFQGNSAPDKSGLPSDRFSAERTGGSVSTLTIQRTQQEDSAVYLCASSFWAGGGSDTQYFGPGTRLTVL.